The rows below give T cell receptor beta chains drawn from one sample of a study of spatial heterogeneity in lung cancer. MiXCR was run by TCRdb on the 5' RACE reads, yielding one entry per CDR3 protein. This table has about 82,000 distinct CDR3 sequences, roughly 12% appearing once. Source: PBMCs, taken at surgery. The receptors shown here come from a male donor with early-stage non-small cell lung cancer. Both conserved end residues are trimmed from each CDR3.

V: TRBV2; J: TRBJ2-7; CDR3: ASSAPGQGPAEQY
V: TRBV9; J: TRBJ1-5; CDR3: ASSSFDGQGNQPQH
V: TRBV4-1; J: TRBJ2-5; CDR3: ASSRDRWKETQY
V: TRBV3-1; J: TRBJ2-7; CDR3: ASSQDGRGGEQY
V: TRBV5-4; J: TRBJ2-7; CDR3: ASSILGTPSSYEQY
V: TRBV7-2; J: TRBJ2-7; CDR3: ASSFGALGEQY
V: TRBV6-5; J: TRBJ1-1; CDR3: ASSRGTDEAF
V: TRBV30; J: TRBJ2-7; CDR3: AWSVRLAGSGEQY
V: TRBV28; J: TRBJ2-1; CDR3: ASSSPPTYNEQF
V: TRBV20-1; J: TRBJ2-7; CDR3: SASEVVGAYEQY
V: TRBV11-1; J: TRBJ2-7; CDR3: ASSVGTAISYEQY
V: TRBV19; J: TRBJ2-1; CDR3: ASSLSSGSYNEQF
V: TRBV6-6; J: TRBJ2-3; CDR3: ASSYTVAGGPGTDTQY
V: TRBV5-1; J: TRBJ2-5; CDR3: ASSSEGLETQY
V: TRBV6-6; J: TRBJ1-5; CDR3: ASSYQTGGKGQPQH
V: TRBV7-9; J: TRBJ1-5; CDR3: ASSLEGQVNQPQH
V: TRBV14; J: TRBJ2-1; CDR3: ASSQDRGNEQF
V: TRBV19; J: TRBJ2-2; CDR3: ASTPWAGETNTGELF
V: TRBV7-9; J: TRBJ2-5; CDR3: ASSPDRVETQY
V: TRBV3-1; J: TRBJ1-1; CDR3: ASSQEGQGMNTEAF
V: TRBV19; J: TRBJ1-5; CDR3: ASSVGQFNQPQH
V: TRBV6-5; J: TRBJ2-1; CDR3: ASSYNHVYEQF
V: TRBV5-6; J: TRBJ2-7; CDR3: ASSFVASYEQY
V: TRBV11-2; J: TRBJ2-2; CDR3: ASSLGQGRTGELF
V: TRBV15; J: TRBJ2-1; CDR3: ATSRDGATLGNEQF
V: TRBV24-1; J: TRBJ2-3; CDR3: ATKDRVGTDTQY
V: TRBV12-3/TRBV12-4; J: TRBJ2-7; CDR3: ASSFPAGGRYEQY
V: TRBV20-1; J: TRBJ1-5; CDR3: SARDVYGGDSRQPQH
V: TRBV27; J: TRBJ1-6; CDR3: ASSAPGTGNSPLH
V: TRBV29-1; J: TRBJ1-1; CDR3: SVVEVTEAF
V: TRBV3-1; J: TRBJ1-5; CDR3: ASSQDLGGDQPQH
V: TRBV20-1; J: TRBJ2-2; CDR3: SARGTGKVGELF
V: TRBV12-3/TRBV12-4; J: TRBJ1-2; CDR3: ASSQQTAYGYT
V: TRBV11-1; J: TRBJ1-1; CDR3: ASSLSDGPEAF
V: TRBV29-1; J: TRBJ2-7; CDR3: SARPSGTGRRNEQY
V: TRBV27; J: TRBJ1-5; CDR3: ASSPDSFYQPQH
V: TRBV18; J: TRBJ1-5; CDR3: ASSPAGTNQPQH
V: TRBV20-1; J: TRBJ2-2; CDR3: SVKKANTGELF
V: TRBV13; J: TRBJ2-7; CDR3: ASSPPGTEQY
V: TRBV6-5; J: TRBJ2-1; CDR3: ASSYAGFNEQF